Listed here is a single TCR beta chain. Its antigen is undetermined. For the second PCR, which ran for roughly 6 to 12 cycles, a sample-barcoded 5' primer and a J-beta primer mix were used. Each cDNA molecule received a tag from a template-switch adaptor that had 12 random nucleotides. One entry per CDR3 protein results from TCRdb running MiXCR on the 5' RACE reads. The sample has about 1.8 million distinct CDR3 sequences, around 50% seen once. This sample was taken from a study of blood T cells in healthy people across ages. Study observations and caveats: Percentage of naive T cells showed a strong correlation with TCR beta diversity. Long-lived and aged donors differed, with more naive CD4+ cells and higher diversity in the long-lived.

This receptor was obtained from a woman between 40 and 55 years old in good health. Sequenced material: blood.

The CDR3 bases are TGCAGTGCATGGGCTAGGCAGCTTGCCAAAAACATTCAGTACTTC. The encoded protein is CSAWARQLAKNIQYF. The chain links TRBV20-1 to TRBJ2-4; D unclear. Trimming shortened V by 6 bases and J by 1 base, and 16 bases separated the two germline ends. Germline V gives CDR1 DFQATT, CDR2 SNEGSKA (reference sequence). This CDR3 has 15 amino acids.